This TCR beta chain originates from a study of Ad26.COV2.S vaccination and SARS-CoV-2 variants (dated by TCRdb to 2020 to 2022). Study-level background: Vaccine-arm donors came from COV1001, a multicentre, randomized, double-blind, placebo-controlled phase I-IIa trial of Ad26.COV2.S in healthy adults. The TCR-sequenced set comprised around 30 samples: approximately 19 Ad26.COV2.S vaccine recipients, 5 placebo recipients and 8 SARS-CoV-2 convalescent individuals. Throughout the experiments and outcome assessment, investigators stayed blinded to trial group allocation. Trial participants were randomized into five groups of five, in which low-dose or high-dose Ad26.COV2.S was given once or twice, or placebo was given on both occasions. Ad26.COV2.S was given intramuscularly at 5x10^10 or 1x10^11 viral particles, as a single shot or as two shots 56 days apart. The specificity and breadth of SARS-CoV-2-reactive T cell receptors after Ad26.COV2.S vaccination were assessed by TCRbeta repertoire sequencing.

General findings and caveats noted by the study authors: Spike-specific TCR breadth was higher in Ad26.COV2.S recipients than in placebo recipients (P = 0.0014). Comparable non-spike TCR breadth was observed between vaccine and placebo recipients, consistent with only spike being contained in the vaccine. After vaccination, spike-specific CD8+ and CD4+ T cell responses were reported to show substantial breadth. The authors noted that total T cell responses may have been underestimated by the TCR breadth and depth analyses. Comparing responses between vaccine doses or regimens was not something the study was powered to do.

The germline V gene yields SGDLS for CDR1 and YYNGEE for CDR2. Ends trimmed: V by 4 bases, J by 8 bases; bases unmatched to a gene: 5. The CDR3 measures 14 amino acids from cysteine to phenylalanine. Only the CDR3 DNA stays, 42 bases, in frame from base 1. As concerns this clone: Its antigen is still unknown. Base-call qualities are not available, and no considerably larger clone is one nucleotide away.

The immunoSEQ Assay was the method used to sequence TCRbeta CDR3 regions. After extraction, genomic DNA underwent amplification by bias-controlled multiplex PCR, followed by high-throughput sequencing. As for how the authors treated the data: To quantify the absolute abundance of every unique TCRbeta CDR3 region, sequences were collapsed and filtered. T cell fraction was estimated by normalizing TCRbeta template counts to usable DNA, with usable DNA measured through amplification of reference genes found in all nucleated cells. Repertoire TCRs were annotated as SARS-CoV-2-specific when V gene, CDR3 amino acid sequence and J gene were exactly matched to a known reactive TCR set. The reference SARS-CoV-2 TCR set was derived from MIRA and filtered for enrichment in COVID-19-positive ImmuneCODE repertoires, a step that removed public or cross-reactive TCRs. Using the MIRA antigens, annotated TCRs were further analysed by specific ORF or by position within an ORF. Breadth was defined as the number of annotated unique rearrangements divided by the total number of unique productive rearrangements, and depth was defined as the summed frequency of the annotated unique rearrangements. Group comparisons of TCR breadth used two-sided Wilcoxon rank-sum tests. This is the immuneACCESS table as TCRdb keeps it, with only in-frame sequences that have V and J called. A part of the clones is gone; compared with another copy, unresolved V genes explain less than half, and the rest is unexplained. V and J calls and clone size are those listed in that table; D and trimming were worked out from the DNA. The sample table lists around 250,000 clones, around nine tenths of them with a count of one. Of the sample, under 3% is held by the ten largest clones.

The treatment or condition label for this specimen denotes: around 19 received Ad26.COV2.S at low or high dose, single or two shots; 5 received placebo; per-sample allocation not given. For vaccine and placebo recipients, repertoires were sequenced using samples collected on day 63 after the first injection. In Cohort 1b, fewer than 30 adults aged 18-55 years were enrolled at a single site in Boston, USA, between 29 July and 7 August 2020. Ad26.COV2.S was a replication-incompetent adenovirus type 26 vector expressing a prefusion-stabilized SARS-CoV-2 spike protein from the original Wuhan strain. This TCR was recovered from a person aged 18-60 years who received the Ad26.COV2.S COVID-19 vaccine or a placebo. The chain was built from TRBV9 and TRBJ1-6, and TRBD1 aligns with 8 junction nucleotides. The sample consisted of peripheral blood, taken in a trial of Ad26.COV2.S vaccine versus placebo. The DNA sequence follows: TGTGCCAGCAGCCGACAGGGGCAGGATTCACCCCTCCACTTT. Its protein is CASSRQGQDSPLHF.